These 28 T cell receptor beta chains originate from one sample sequenced in a study of CD4 T cells in relation to SARS-CoV-2 and coronaviruses. Some clones are missing from TCRdb's copy, which holds only in-frame ones; the method was immunoSEQ multiplex PCR. The data contain 65,000 or so clones, about 95% of them seen just once; the ten biggest clones take up roughly 0.14%. CD4+ T cells from unexposed donors were obtained before the COVID-19 pandemic (2011-2018). The sequencing sample was made of naive CD4+ T cells from PBMCs. Subset described: naive CD4+ T cells isolated by negative enrichment. These receptor sequences come from a human donor in good health.

The chain is built from TRBV24-1 and TRBJ2-1; 9 bases are shared with TRBD2. V was pared by 8 bases and J by 3 bases, with 10 bases of the junction left unmatched. In germline, CDR1 is KGHDR, CDR2 SFDVKD. CDR3 length: 16 amino acids. The CDR3 sequence is CATTASAGGGYNEQFF. The CDR3 coding sequence is TGTGCCACCACTGCTAGTGCGGGAGGGGGCTACAATGAGCAGTTCTTC.

This chain joins TRBV18 and TRBJ2-7, with TRBD1 identical over 10 bases. Germline CDR1 is KGHSH and CDR2 is LQKENI. The V and J ends lost 4 bases and 2 bases, in that order; junction bases with no gene match: 5. The CDR3 consists of 15 residues. CDR3 nucleotide sequence: TGTGCCAGCTCACAATTGGGACAGGGGCCCTACGAGCAGTACTTC. This sequence encodes CASSQLGQGPYEQYF.

The chain combines TRBV14 with TRBJ2-2; no clear D gene. The CDR3 contains 13 residues. Trimming removed 1 base from V and 7 bases from J, with 7 bases in between. Germline-derived CDR1 and CDR2 are SGHDN and FVKESK. The CDR3, as DNA: TGTGCCAGCAGCCAAGTTTTTTACGGGGAGCTGTTTTTT. This codes for CASSQVFYGELFF.

V and J are TRBV28 and TRBJ2-1; D is perhaps TRBD1 (6 bases). Germline-derived CDR1 and CDR2 are MDHEN and SYDVKM. The CDR3 covers 14 residues. Trimming cost V 8 bases and J 4 bases, with 15 bases left between them. CDR3 bases: TGTGCCAGCCTACCTGGGGGCTCGTACAATGAGCAGTTCTTC. Protein product: CASLPGGSYNEQFF.

This chain uses TRBV15 with TRBJ2-3; 10 bases match TRBD2. The junction had 3 bases not matched to a gene; V was cut back by 5 bases and J by 1 base. The CDR3 extends over 15 amino acids. Germline V gene lookup returns CDR1 LNHNV and CDR2 YYDKDF (reference sequence). DNA of the CDR3: TGTGCCACCAGCGGCGGACTAGCGGGCACAGATACGCAGTATTTT. Encoded protein: CATSGGLAGTDTQYF.

This sequence joins TRBV28 and TRBJ1-4, with a tentative D call TRBD1 (6 bases). CDR3 length: 12 residues. Germline assignment: CDR1 MDHEN and CDR2 SYDVKM. V lost 8 bases and J lost 11, with 15 bases in between. The DNA of the CDR3 is TGTGCCAGCTCTTACAGGGCAGGGAAACTGTTTTTT. It is translated as CASSYRAGKLFF.

J is TRBJ2-1 and V is TRBV11-3; 8 positions match TRBD1. The CDR3 totals 15 residues. Losses at the gene ends were 5 bases for V and 1 base for J; bases not matched to a gene: 4. The germline V gene has CDR1 SGHNT and CDR2 YENEEA. In DNA, the CDR3 is TGTGCCAGCAGCCACAGGACAGGGTCCTACAATGAGCAGTTCTTC. Its translation: CASSHRTGSYNEQFF.

The chain combines TRBV21-1 with TRBJ2-7; the D call in the table, TRBD2, was not verified against the DNA. TRBV21-1 is a documented pseudogene. The CDR3 consists of 15 residues. The CDR3, as DNA: TGTGCCAGCAGCAAGACTAGCGGAGCCCCCTACGAGCAGTACTTC. It is translated as CASSKTSGAPYEQYF.

V gene TRBV28 combines with J gene TRBJ2-3; D is ambiguous. From germline, CDR1 is MDHEN and CDR2 SYDVKM. This CDR3 is built from 14 residues. The V gene lost 3 bases and the J gene lost 2 bases, with 9 bases spanning the gap. CDR3 sequence reads: CASSFRQDTDTQYF. DNA of the CDR3: TGTGCCAGCAGTTTTCGTCAGGACACAGATACGCAGTATTTT. Using reference TRBV28 and TRBJ2-3 for the parts outside the CDR3, the full variable domain is DVKVTQSSRYLVKRTGEKVFLECVQDMDHENMFWYRQDPGLGLRLIYFSYDVKMKEKGDIPEGYSVSREKKERFSLILESASTNQTSMYLCASSFRQDTDTQYFGPGTRLTVL.

CDR3 sequence (DNA): TGTGCCAGCAGTCCCCGAAGGGGCAATGAAAAACTGTTTTTT. This translates into CASSPRRGNEKLFF. The rearrangement uses TRBV6-5 and TRBJ1-4; D is perhaps TRBD1 (5 bases). CDR3 length: 14 residues. Deletions cut 5 bases from V and 5 bases from J, with 12 bases between. In germline, CDR1 is MNHEY, CDR2 SVGAGI.

The V gene is TRBV28, the J gene TRBJ1-5, with TRBD1 matching over 10 bases. V lost 6 bases and J lost 1; bases outside the gene matches: 9. CDR1 is MDHEN and CDR2 is SYDVKM in the germline V gene. This CDR3 has 17 amino acids. DNA of the CDR3: TGTGCCAGCAGGACCTGGGACAGGGGAGGAAGCAATCAGCCCCAGCATTTT. This sequence encodes CASRTWDRGGSNQPQHF. Drawing the rest from reference TRBV28 and TRBJ1-5, the complete variable domain is DVKVTQSSRYLVKRTGEKVFLECVQDMDHENMFWYRQDPGLGLRLIYFSYDVKMKEKGDIPEGYSVSREKKERFSLILESASTNQTSMYLCASRTWDRGGSNQPQHFGDGTRLSIL.

V usage is TRBV18 and J usage is TRBJ2-3, with 9 nucleotides matching TRBD2. With 1 base clipped from V and 1 base from J, the junction kept 3 bases outside the gene matches. The length of the CDR3 is 16 residues. Germline-derived CDR1 and CDR2 are KGHSH and LQKENI. CDR3 DNA sequence: TGTGCCAGCTCACCACTAGTAGCGGGGGGCACAGATACGCAGTATTTT. This sequence encodes CASSPLVAGGTDTQYF. Full variable domain (outside the CDR3, taken from reference TRBV18 and TRBJ2-3): NAGVMQNPRHLVRRRGQEARLRCSPMKGHSHVYWYRQLPEEGLKFMVYLQKENIIDESGMPKERFSAEFPKEGPSILRIQQVVRGDSAAYFCASSPLVAGGTDTQYFGPGTRLTVL.

This clone was observed a single time. CDR3 region: CASSLAGDRSGYTF. CDR3 coding DNA: TGTGCCAGCAGCTTAGCTGGGGATCGGAGTGGCTACACCTTC. The genes are TRBV7-9 and TRBJ1-2; no firm D call. The CDR3 totals 14 residues. Between the trimmed V and J ends, which lost 0 bases and 7 bases, there was a span of 12 bases. Germline CDR1 is SEHNR and CDR2 is FQNEAQ (reference sequence). Based on the CDR3 plus reference TRBV7-9 and TRBJ1-2, the full variable domain is DTGVSQNPRHKITKRGQNVTFRCDPISEHNRLYWYRQTLGQGPEFLTYFQNEAQLEKSRLLSDRFSAERPKGSFSTLEIQRTEQGDSAMYLCASSLAGDRSGYTFGSGTRLTVV.

The chain uses TRBV30 and TRBJ2-1, with 7 positions matching TRBD1. J gave up 0 bases and V 1 base, and 9 bases lay outside the gene matches. Germline V lookup: CDR1 GTSNPN, CDR2 SVGIG (reference sequence). CDR3 size: 17 residues. This chain's CDR3 is CAWSDANRGSSYNEQFF. CDR3 in DNA: TGTGCCTGGAGTGACGCCAACAGGGGATCCTCCTACAATGAGCAGTTCTTC.

V and J are TRBV3-1 (or the pseudogene TRBV3-2) and TRBJ2-3, with D unresolved. This CDR3 comprises 13 residues. The germline V gene has CDR1 LGHDT and CDR2 YNNKEL (reference sequence). The V end was cut by 0 bases, the J end by 6 bases, with 7 bases between. The chain's CDR3 is CASSQEPVDTQYF. The CDR3 DNA reads as TGTGCCAGCAGCCAAGAACCCGTGGATACGCAGTATTTT.

The chain recombines TRBV12-3 or TRBV12-4 with TRBJ2-7; 8 nucleotides agree with TRBD1. The CDR3 covers 12 residues. V shed 5 bases, J shed 8 bases, and the junction held 5 bases outside the gene matches. This CDR3 reads CASSPRTGKQYF. CDR3 in DNA: TGTGCCAGCAGTCCCCGGACAGGGAAGCAGTACTTC.

V is TRBV27 and J is TRBJ2-3; 14 bases are a match to TRBD2. This CDR3 spans 17 amino acids. The junction had 5 bases not matched to a gene; V was cut back by 6 bases and J by 0 bases. Germline-derived CDR1 and CDR2 are MNHEY and SMNVEV (reference sequence). The CDR3 is CASRRRLAGGSTDTQYF. Here the CDR3 DNA reads TGTGCCAGCAGGAGAAGACTAGCGGGAGGGAGCACAGATACGCAGTATTTT.

The V gene is TRBV12-3 or TRBV12-4, the J gene TRBJ2-3; D gene unclear. Trimming cost V 3 bases and J 2 bases, with 0 bases left between them. The CDR3 length is 11 residues. The CDR3 DNA reads TGTGCCAGCAGTTTCACAGATACGCAGTATTTT. This codes for CASSFTDTQYF.

V and J are TRBV19 and TRBJ1-2; no clear D. This CDR3 contains 14 residues. Germline CDR1 is LNHDA and CDR2 is SQIVND (reference sequence). V was clipped by 1 base and J by 7 bases, with 13 bases between them. Written as DNA, the CDR3 is TGTGCCAGTAGTATAGCATCCAGCTCGAGTGGCTACACCTTC. Its translation: CASSIASSSSGYTF.

V usage is TRBV20-1 and J usage is TRBJ2-5, with TRBD2 identical over 11 bases. Germline V lookup: CDR1 DFQATT, CDR2 SNEGSKA (reference sequence). V dropped 3 bases and J dropped 2; count of bases not matched to a gene: 5. The CDR3 totals 15 residues. CDR3 amino acids: CSASSSGRIQETQYF. The DNA for the CDR3 is TGCAGTGCTAGTTCTAGCGGGAGGATACAAGAGACCCAGTACTTC.

This rearrangement joins TRBV20-1 to TRBJ1-2, with D possibly being TRBD1 (5 bases). The CDR3 runs to 15 residues. V shed 3 bases and J shed 7 bases, with 21 bases lying between them. The germline CDR1 and CDR2 sequences are DFQATT and SNEGSKA (reference sequence). The CDR3 is CSASSGGGAQRGYTF. The CDR3 DNA reads as TGCAGTGCTAGTTCTGGGGGGGGAGCTCAACGTGGCTACACCTTC.

The chain has TRBV18 and TRBJ1-1; 8 nucleotides agree with TRBD1. The junction had 20 bases not matched to a gene; V was cut back by 4 bases and J by 4 bases. Germline V CDR1 and CDR2: KGHSH, LQKENI. The CDR3 spans 19 residues. CDR3 sequence (DNA): TGTGCCAGCTCACGCACTGGACAGGGAGCTCAGTGGAGTGGCACTGAAGCTTTCTTT. This encodes CASSRTGQGAQWSGTEAFF.

The chain links TRBV5-1 to TRBJ1-2, with a weak D call TRBD1 (6 bases). V was cut by 1 base and J by 4 bases, with 14 bases left in between. The CDR3 totals 15 residues. The germline V gene encodes CDR1 SGHRS and CDR2 YFSETQ. The CDR3 region is CASSLSPTGLYGYTF. CDR3 coding DNA: TGCGCCAGCAGCTTGAGTCCGACAGGCCTCTATGGCTACACCTTC. The variable domain in full, completed from reference TRBV5-1 and TRBJ1-2, reads KAGVTQTPRYLIKTRGQQVTLSCSPISGHRSVSWYQQTPGQGLQFLFEYFSETQRNKGNFPGRFSGRQFSNSRSEMNVSTLELGDSALYLCASSLSPTGLYGYTFGSGTRLTVV.

The chain's CDR3 is CASALAGSFTGELFF. The DNA of the CDR3 is TGTGCCAGCGCTCTAGCGGGAAGCTTCACCGGGGAGCTGTTTTTT. The chain joins TRBV19 to TRBJ2-2, with 9 bases matching TRBD2. Germline assignment: CDR1 LNHDA and CDR2 SQIVND (reference sequence). This CDR3 is built from 15 residues. With 9 bases clipped from V and 4 bases from J, the junction kept 9 bases outside the gene matches.

The chain carries TRBV5-4 and TRBJ2-5; D is undetermined. This CDR3 region has 13 residues. The V end was cut by 4 bases, the J end by 5 bases, with 12 bases between. From germline, CDR1 is SGHNT and CDR2 YYREEE (reference sequence). The CDR3 DNA follows: TGTGCCAGCAGCAGAGACCGGTGGGAGACCCAGTACTTC. It yields the protein CASSRDRWETQYF.

J is TRBJ2-3 and V is TRBV10-1; D perhaps matches TRBD2 (5 bases). Germline CDR1 and CDR2: WNHNN and SYGVQD (reference sequence). The CDR3 runs to 16 residues. V shed 3 bases and J shed 1 base, with 14 bases lying between them. The CDR3 region has the DNA TGCGCCAGCAGTGATTTTACGGGATCTGGCACAGATACGCAGTATTTT. This translates into CASSDFTGSGTDTQYF.

V is TRBV11-2 and J is TRBJ2-7; TRBD2 aligns across 13 bases. J lost 4 bases, V lost 5 bases, and 8 bases had no gene match. This CDR3 comprises 16 residues. CDR1 SGHAT and CDR2 FQNNGV come from the germline V gene. This CDR3 is CASSPAGLAGEYEQYF. In nucleotides, the CDR3 is TGTGCCAGCAGCCCGGCCGGACTAGCGGGAGAATACGAGCAGTACTTC.

This sequence joins TRBV27 and TRBJ2-3; D assignment may be TRBD1 or TRBD2 (5 bases each). The germline V and J ends were trimmed by 2 bases and 0 bases, with 9 bases remaining between them. The CDR3 loop spans 15 amino acids. The V gene's germline CDR1 is MNHEY and CDR2 SMNVEV (reference sequence). The CDR3 DNA is TGTGCCAGCAGTTTAGGGGACCCTAGCACAGATACGCAGTATTTT. This encodes CASSLGDPSTDTQYF.